A selection of T cell receptor beta chains follows, all from one sample in a study of shared clonotypes between healthy human individuals. Some clones are missing from TCRdb's copy, which holds only in-frame ones; the method was immunoSEQ multiplex PCR. The profile shows 550,000 to 750,000 clones, roughly 94% of them singletons. Sequencing was done on a sample of naive CD8+ T cells sorted from blood. These receptors all stem from a man younger than 45 in good health. Each CDR3 is given with its conserved first and last residue. The order of the fields is clone size, J gene, V gene, D gene, CDR3 DNA, CDR3 protein. D genes are given only for firm matches. Clone size is not always given. Where it is, it says once, few, many or a class for expanded clones.

>.|TRBJ2-3|TRBV28|.
TGTGCCAGCAGTACACGGGAGTCATCAGATACGCAGTATTTT
CASSTRESSDTQYF
>.|TRBJ2-1|TRBV7-6|TRBD2
TGTGCCAGCAGCGGTTCCGGGACTAGCTACAATGAGCAGTTCTTC
CASSGSGTSYNEQFF
>.|TRBJ1-1|TRBV5-4|.
TGTGCCAGCTTAGTGGGCGATGCGACCACTGAAGCTTTCTTT
CASLVGDATTEAFF
>few|TRBJ1-4|TRBV19|.
TGTGCCAGTAGTATACTTGCAACTAATGAAAAACTGTTTTTT
CASSILATNEKLFF
>.|TRBJ2-2|TRBV15|.
TGTGCCACCAGCAGAGACCCGAACACCGGGGAGCTGTTTTTT
CATSRDPNTGELFF
>.|TRBJ1-2|TRBV6-6|TRBD1
TGTGCCAGCAGCCAAACCTCGACAGGGGTTAATGGCTACACCTTC
CASSQTSTGVNGYTF
>once|TRBJ2-3|TRBV27|.
TGTGCCAGCAGTTTATACACGAACACAGATACGCAGTATTTT
CASSLYTNTDTQYF
>.|TRBJ2-4|TRBV2|TRBD2
TGTGCCAGCAGTATAGGGACTAGCGGAGGGAACATTCAGTACTTC
CASSIGTSGGNIQYF
>.|TRBJ2-5|TRBV30|.
TGTGCCTGGGGGGACAACGCCGAGACCCAGTACTTC
CAWGDNAETQYF
>.|TRBJ2-1|TRBV4-1|.
TGCGCCAGCAGCCAAGCGAGCTACAATGAGCAGTTCTTC
CASSQASYNEQFF
>.|TRBJ2-7|TRBV27|TRBD1
TGTGCCACCCCCGACAGGGTTGCCTACGAGCAGTACTTC
CATPDRVAYEQYF
>.|TRBJ2-7|TRBV4-1|.
TGCGCCAGCTCCCACCGAGGGACGGAGCAGTACTTC
CASSHRGTEQYF
>.|TRBJ1-1|TRBV4-1|.
TGCGCCAGCAGCCAAGTCTGGGTCGGGGACACTGAAGCTTTCTTT
CASSQVWVGDTEAFF
>.|TRBJ1-5|TRBV10-3|TRBD1
TGTGCCATCAGTGTGGACAGGGGGCAGCCCCAGCATTTT
CAISVDRGQPQHF
>.|TRBJ2-1|TRBV7-8|.
TGTGCCAGCAGCGACCTTGACTACCAACTTACAAATGAGCAGTTCTTC
CASSDLDYQLTNEQFF
>.|TRBJ2-2|TRBV21-1|.
TGTGCCAGCAGCAACCCACTTCGAGCCAAGTCCGGGGAGCTGTTTTTT
CASSNPLRAKSGELFF
>.|TRBJ2-7|TRBV4-1|.
TGCGCCAGCAGCCAAGATCCAGGTTCGGGCTACGAGCAGTACTTC
CASSQDPGSGYEQYF
>once|TRBJ1-5|TRBV4-1|TRBD1
TGCGCCAGCAGCCAAGTTTCAGGGGGCCTTCAGCCCCAGCATTTT
CASSQVSGGLQPQHF
>.|TRBJ2-2|TRBV27|.
TGTGCCAGCACCCTCACAGGGACCGGGGAGCTGTTTTTT
CASTLTGTGELFF
>.|TRBJ2-3|TRBV7-9|TRBD2
TGTGCCAGCAGCTTCATTCGGACTAGCGGGAGGAGCACAGATACGCAGTATTTT
CASSFIRTSGRSTDTQYF
>.|TRBJ1-3|TRBV7-9|.
TGTGCCAGCAGCTCTTTTGATGAACCTGGAAACACCATATATTTT
CASSSFDEPGNTIYF
>.|TRBJ2-4|TRBV2|.
TGTGCCAGCAGTGATGACCCCAGGGGAACCAAAAACATTCAGTACTTC
CASSDDPRGTKNIQYF
>.|TRBJ2-7|TRBV7-6|TRBD2
TGTGCCAGCAGCTTAGTAGCGGGCTCATCCGAGCAGTACTTC
CASSLVAGSSEQYF
>.|TRBJ1-4|TRBV27|.
TGTGCCAGCAGTTTATTAGGTGAAGAGGAAAAACTGTTTTTT
CASSLLGEEEKLFF
>.|TRBJ2-5|TRBV11-2|.
TGTGCCAGCAGTTCTTACAGGTCACGACAAGAGACCCAGTACTTC
CASSSYRSRQETQYF
>.|TRBJ2-3|TRBV4-1|.
TGCGCCAGCAGCCAGGGGTGGGGGCTAGATACGCAGTATTTT
CASSQGWGLDTQYF
>once|TRBJ1-5|TRBV19|TRBD1
TGTGCCAGTAGTACCGGACAGGGGAATCAGCCCCAGCATTTT
CASSTGQGNQPQHF
>.|TRBJ1-1|TRBV7-9|.
TGTGCCAGCAGCTTAGAGGAGGGGTGGAACACTGAAGCTTTCTTT
CASSLEEGWNTEAFF
>once|TRBJ2-7|TRBV2|TRBD2
TGTGCCATCGAGGGACTAGCGGACTACGAGCAGTACTTC
CAIEGLADYEQYF
>.|TRBJ2-7|TRBV27|TRBD1
TGTGCCAGCAGTACCCGACAGGGGCAGTCCCCCTCCTACGAGCAGTACTTC
CASSTRQGQSPSYEQYF
>.|TRBJ2-2|TRBV2|.
TGTGCCACTCGCCGTGGTGCCGGGGAGCTGTTTTTT
CATRRGAGELFF
>.|TRBJ1-4|TRBV28|.
TGTGCCAGCAGTTTAGAGAGGGGTTTTAATGAAAAACTGTTTTTT
CASSLERGFNEKLFF
>.|TRBJ2-3|TRBV7-9|.
TGTGCCAGCAGCCTTGGGAGAGCGTCGGATACGCAGTATTTT
CASSLGRASDTQYF
>.|TRBJ1-4|TRBV19|TRBD1
TGTGCCAGTAGGGTGGGCGAGACAGGGATCAATCGGCAACATGAAAAACTGTTTTTT
CASRVGETGINRQHEKLFF
>.|TRBJ2-1|TRBV27|TRBD1
TGTGCCAGCAGTTGGGACAGCTACAATGAGCAGTTCTTC
CASSWDSYNEQFF
>.|TRBJ2-1|TRBV7-9|.
TGTGCCAGCAGCTTAATTTCCGGGAGAAGGAATGAGCAGTTCTTC
CASSLISGRRNEQFF